Listed below are T cell receptor beta chains from one sample, sequenced in a study of blood T cell repertoires in COVID-19. The table came from immunoSEQ multiplex PCR; TCRdb's copy has only in-frame clones and leaves some out. The sample lists about 130,000 clones, about 80% occurring once. The sequenced sample was peripheral blood. These receptors were taken from a man aged 40-55 years with active or convalescent COVID-19. The CDR3 runs from the conserved cysteine through the conserved F or W. A D gene is named only where the DNA matches it firmly. Size tells how often a clone was seen (once, few, many) or the class of an expanded clone, and some rows leave it out.

>TRBV6-5|-|TRBJ1-4|-
CASSWDDRPPDKLFF
TGTGCCAGCAGTTGGGATGACAGGCCACCAGACAAACTGTTTTTT
>TRBV18|TRBD1|TRBJ1-6|-
CASSQDRANSPLHF
TGTGCCAGCTCACAAGACAGGGCGAATTCACCCCTCCACTTT
>TRBV19|TRBD1|TRBJ1-2|-
CASSIGPGQGALRGYTF
TGTGCCAGTAGTATAGGCCCGGGACAGGGGGCCCTACGGGGCTACACCTTC
>TRBV7-2|-|TRBJ1-3|-
CASSLAARAGGNTIYF
TGTGCCAGCAGCTTAGCCGCTCGGGCGGGTGGAAACACCATATATTTT
>TRBV6-6|-|TRBJ2-5|-
CASSSSQDRKTQYF
TGTGCCAGCAGTTCTTCACAGGACAGAAAGACCCAGTACTTC
>TRBV7-2|-|TRBJ1-3|-
CASSLRTGGIGNTIYF
TGTGCCAGCAGCTTACGAACAGGCGGGATCGGAAACACCATATATTTT
>TRBV7-2|TRBD2|TRBJ2-3|once
CASSLDVAGSTDTQYF
TGTGCCAGCAGCTTAGACGTAGCGGGGAGCACAGATACGCAGTATTTT
>TRBV19|TRBD1|TRBJ2-7|-
CASSTRQGAREQYF
TGTGCCAGTAGTACAAGACAGGGGGCGAGGGAGCAGTACTTC
>TRBV7-8|-|TRBJ1-6|few
CASSLNEISYNSPLHF
TGTGCCAGCAGCTTGAACGAGATCTCCTATAATTCACCCCTCCACTTT
>TRBV4-1|-|TRBJ1-5|-
CASSLDSGNQPQHF
TGCGCCAGCAGCCTTGACAGTGGCAATCAGCCCCAGCATTTT
>TRBV6-5|TRBD1|TRBJ1-2|-
CASRRDRADGYTF
TGTGCCAGCAGGAGGGACAGGGCGGATGGCTACACCTTC
>TRBV10-2|TRBD1|TRBJ2-1|large
CASSEWDSVNEQFF
TGCGCCAGCAGTGAATGGGACAGCGTTAATGAGCAGTTCTTC
>TRBV5-8|TRBD1|TRBJ1-1|-
CASTRPTPLQGGGTEAFF
TGTGCCAGCACCCGACCGACGCCTTTACAGGGGGGGGGCACTGAAGCTTTCTTT
>TRBV11-2|-|TRBJ1-1|once
CASSPGPDPKAFF
TGTGCCAGCAGCCCAGGTCCGGATCCGAAAGCTTTCTTT
>TRBV3-1/TRBV3-2|TRBD2|TRBJ2-7|-
CASSQDALARYEQYF
TGTGCCAGCAGCCAAGATGCACTAGCGAGGTACGAGCAGTACTTC
>TRBV7-9|TRBD1|TRBJ1-5|-
CASSLGTGGNNQPQHF
TGTGCCAGCAGCCTCGGGACAGGGGGTAACAATCAGCCCCAGCATTTT
>TRBV9|TRBD1|TRBJ1-6|once
CASSEGAGNSPLHF
TGTGCCAGCAGCGAGGGGGCGGGTAATTCACCCCTCCACTTT
>TRBV19|-|TRBJ1-6|-
CASSIEVAEPNSPLHF
TGTGCCAGTAGTATTGAAGTGGCGGAACCCAATTCACCCCTCCACTTT
>TRBV5-1|-|TRBJ2-7|-
CASSLAGQKSYEQYF
TGCGCCAGCAGCTTGGCAGGACAGAAATCCTACGAGCAGTACTTC
>TRBV3-1/TRBV3-2|-|TRBJ2-1|many
CASSLGIARGEQFF
TGTGCCAGCAGCCTTGGGATAGCCCGGGGTGAGCAGTTCTTC